The rows below give T cell receptor beta chains drawn from one sample of a study of blood T cell repertoires in COVID-19. Some clones are missing from TCRdb's copy, which holds only in-frame ones; the method was immunoSEQ multiplex PCR. The data show approximately 99,000 clones, around nine tenths seen once. The source material was peripheral blood. Receptor source: a man aged 50 or older with COVID-19, enrolled during active disease. Each CDR3 is given with its conserved first and last residue. Each record gives: D gene, V gene, clone size, J gene, CDR3 protein, CDR3 DNA. D genes are given only for firm matches. Clone size is not always given. Where it is, it says once, few, many or a class for expanded clones.

d_gene: TRBD1; v_gene: TRBV11-2; abundance: .; j_gene: TRBJ2-1; CDR3aa: CASSPTGTVNNEQFF; CDR3nt: TGTGCCAGCAGCCCCACCGGGACAGTCAACAATGAGCAGTTCTTC
d_gene: .; v_gene: TRBV4-2; abundance: once; j_gene: TRBJ2-3; CDR3aa: CASSQPLTGAITDTQYF; CDR3nt: TGTGCCAGCAGCCAACCCCTTACGGGAGCGATTACAGATACGCAGTATTTT
d_gene: TRBD2; v_gene: TRBV5-1; abundance: .; j_gene: TRBJ2-1; CDR3aa: CASSPGLAGSNEQFF; CDR3nt: TGCGCCAGCAGCCCGGGACTAGCGGGGAGCAATGAGCAGTTCTTC
d_gene: TRBD1; v_gene: TRBV11-3; abundance: .; j_gene: TRBJ1-2; CDR3aa: CASSFGQGRNYGYTF; CDR3nt: TGTGCCAGCAGCTTTGGACAGGGTAGAAACTATGGCTACACCTTC
d_gene: .; v_gene: TRBV12-3/TRBV12-4; abundance: .; j_gene: TRBJ2-7; CDR3aa: CASSLRGYEQYF; CDR3nt: TGTGCCAGCAGTTTACGAGGCTACGAGCAGTACTTC
d_gene: TRBD1; v_gene: TRBV19; abundance: .; j_gene: TRBJ2-2; CDR3aa: CASTTLSGQGGSTGELFF; CDR3nt: TGTGCCAGTACGACCCTCTCGGGACAGGGGGGGAGCACCGGGGAGCTGTTTTTT
d_gene: TRBD1; v_gene: TRBV2; abundance: .; j_gene: TRBJ1-2; CDR3aa: CASSVQGANYGYTF; CDR3nt: TGTGCCAGCAGTGTGCAGGGGGCTAACTATGGCTACACCTTC
d_gene: .; v_gene: TRBV6-5; abundance: .; j_gene: TRBJ2-7; CDR3aa: CASIPGINEQYF; CDR3nt: TGTGCCAGCATCCCAGGAATTAACGAGCAGTACTTC
d_gene: TRBD2; v_gene: TRBV28; abundance: .; j_gene: TRBJ2-7; CDR3aa: CASSLSLAGIYEQYF; CDR3nt: TGTGCCAGCAGTTTGAGTCTAGCGGGGATTTACGAGCAGTACTTC
d_gene: .; v_gene: TRBV5-5; abundance: .; j_gene: TRBJ2-6; CDR3aa: CASSPRNLGANVLTF; CDR3nt: TGTGCCAGCAGCCCGAGGAATCTTGGGGCCAACGTCCTGACTTTC
d_gene: .; v_gene: TRBV4-2; abundance: .; j_gene: TRBJ1-2; CDR3aa: CASSQPWGHRYGYTF; CDR3nt: TGTGCCAGCAGCCAACCCTGGGGACACCGCTATGGCTACACCTTC
d_gene: .; v_gene: TRBV6-5; abundance: .; j_gene: TRBJ1-5; CDR3aa: CASSRTVYSNQPQHF; CDR3nt: TGTGCCAGCAGTCGGACAGTATATAGCAATCAGCCCCAGCATTTT
d_gene: .; v_gene: TRBV9; abundance: once; j_gene: TRBJ1-3; CDR3aa: CASSVGGHGNTIYF; CDR3nt: TGTGCCAGCAGCGTAGGGGGGCACGGAAACACCATATATTTT
d_gene: .; v_gene: TRBV27; abundance: .; j_gene: TRBJ2-3; CDR3aa: CASSFFGPTDTQYF; CDR3nt: TGTGCCAGCAGTTTTTTCGGTCCCACAGATACGCAGTATTTT
d_gene: .; v_gene: TRBV5-1; abundance: .; j_gene: TRBJ2-5; CDR3aa: CASSLVRTEETQYF; CDR3nt: TGCGCCAGCAGCTTGGTAAGGACAGAAGAGACCCAGTACTTC
d_gene: TRBD2; v_gene: TRBV9; abundance: .; j_gene: TRBJ2-1; CDR3aa: CASNLSPESSGHNEQFF; CDR3nt: TGTGCCAGCAATCTTAGCCCCGAGTCTAGCGGACACAATGAGCAGTTCTTC
d_gene: .; v_gene: TRBV4-1; abundance: .; j_gene: TRBJ2-6; CDR3aa: CASSLEGHSGANVLTF; CDR3nt: TGCGCCAGCAGCCTTGAAGGACACTCTGGGGCCAACGTCCTGACTTTC
d_gene: .; v_gene: TRBV5-1; abundance: .; j_gene: TRBJ2-2; CDR3aa: CANAQSTTNTGELFF; CDR3nt: TGCGCCAACGCCCAATCTACGACGAACACCGGGGAGCTGTTTTTT
d_gene: TRBD1; v_gene: TRBV5-1; abundance: .; j_gene: TRBJ1-4; CDR3aa: CASSPDGQGGKLFF; CDR3nt: TGCGCCAGCAGCCCTGATGGACAGGGGGGAAAACTGTTTTTT
d_gene: TRBD1; v_gene: TRBV5-1; abundance: .; j_gene: TRBJ2-7; CDR3aa: CASSLAGQGPYEQYF; CDR3nt: TGCGCCAGCAGCTTGGCCGGACAGGGGCCCTACGAGCAGTACTTC
d_gene: .; v_gene: TRBV6-5; abundance: .; j_gene: TRBJ1-1; CDR3aa: CASRLYQENTEAFF; CDR3nt: TGTGCCAGCCGTTTATATCAGGAGAACACTGAAGCTTTCTTT
d_gene: TRBD1; v_gene: TRBV7-9; abundance: once; j_gene: TRBJ1-4; CDR3aa: CASSQQGGRGNEKLFF; CDR3nt: TGTGCCAGCAGCCAGCAAGGGGGCCGGGGTAATGAAAAACTGTTTTTT
d_gene: .; v_gene: TRBV5-8; abundance: .; j_gene: TRBJ2-3; CDR3aa: CASSLGTGTDTQYF; CDR3nt: TGTGCCAGCAGCTTGGGGACAGGCACAGATACGCAGTATTTT
d_gene: .; v_gene: TRBV11-2; abundance: .; j_gene: TRBJ1-1; CDR3aa: CASSLVQRRNTEAFF; CDR3nt: TGTGCCAGCAGCTTAGTGCAGCGGCGGAACACTGAAGCTTTCTTT